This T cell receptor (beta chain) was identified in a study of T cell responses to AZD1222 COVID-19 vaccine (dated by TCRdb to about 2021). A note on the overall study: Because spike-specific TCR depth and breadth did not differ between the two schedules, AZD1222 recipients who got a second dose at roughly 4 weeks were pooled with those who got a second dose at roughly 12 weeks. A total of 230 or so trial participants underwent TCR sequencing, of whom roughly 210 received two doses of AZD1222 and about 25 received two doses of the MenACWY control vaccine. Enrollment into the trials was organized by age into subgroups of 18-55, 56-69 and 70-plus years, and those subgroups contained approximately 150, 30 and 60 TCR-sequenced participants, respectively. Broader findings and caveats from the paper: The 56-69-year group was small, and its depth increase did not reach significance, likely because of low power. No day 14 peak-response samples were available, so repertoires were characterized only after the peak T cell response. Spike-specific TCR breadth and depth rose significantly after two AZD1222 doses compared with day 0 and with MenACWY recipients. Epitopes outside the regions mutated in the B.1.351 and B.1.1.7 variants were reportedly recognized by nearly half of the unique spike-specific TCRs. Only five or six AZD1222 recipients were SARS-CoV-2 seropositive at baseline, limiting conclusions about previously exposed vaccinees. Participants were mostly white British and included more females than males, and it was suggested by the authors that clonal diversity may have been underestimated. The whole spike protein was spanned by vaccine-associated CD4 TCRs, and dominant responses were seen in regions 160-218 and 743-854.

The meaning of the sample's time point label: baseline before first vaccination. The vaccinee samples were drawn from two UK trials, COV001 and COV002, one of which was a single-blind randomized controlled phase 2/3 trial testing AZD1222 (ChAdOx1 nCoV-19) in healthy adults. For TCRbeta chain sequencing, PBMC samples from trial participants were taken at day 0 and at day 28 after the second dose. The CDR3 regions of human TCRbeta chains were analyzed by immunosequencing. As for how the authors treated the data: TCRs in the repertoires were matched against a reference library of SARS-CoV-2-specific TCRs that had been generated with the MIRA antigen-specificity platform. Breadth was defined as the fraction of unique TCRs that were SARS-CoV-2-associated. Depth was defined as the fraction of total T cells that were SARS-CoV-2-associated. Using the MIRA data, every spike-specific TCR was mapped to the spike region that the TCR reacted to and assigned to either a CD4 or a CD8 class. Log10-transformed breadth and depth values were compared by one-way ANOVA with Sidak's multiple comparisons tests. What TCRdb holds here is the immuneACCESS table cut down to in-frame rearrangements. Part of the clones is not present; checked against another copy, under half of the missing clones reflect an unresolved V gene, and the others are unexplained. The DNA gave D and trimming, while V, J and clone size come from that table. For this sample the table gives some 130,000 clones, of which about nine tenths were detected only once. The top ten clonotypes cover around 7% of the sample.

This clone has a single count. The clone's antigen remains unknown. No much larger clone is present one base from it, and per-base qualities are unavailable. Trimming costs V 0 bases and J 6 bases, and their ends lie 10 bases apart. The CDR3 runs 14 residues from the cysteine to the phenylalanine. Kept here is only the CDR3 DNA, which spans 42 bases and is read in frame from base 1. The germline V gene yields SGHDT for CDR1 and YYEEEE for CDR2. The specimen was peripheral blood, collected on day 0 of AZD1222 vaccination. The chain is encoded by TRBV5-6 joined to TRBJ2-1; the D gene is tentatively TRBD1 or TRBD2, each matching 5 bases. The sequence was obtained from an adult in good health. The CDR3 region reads CASSLVAGANEQFF. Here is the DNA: TGTGCCAGCAGCTTGGTAGCCGGGGCCAATGAGCAGTTCTTC.